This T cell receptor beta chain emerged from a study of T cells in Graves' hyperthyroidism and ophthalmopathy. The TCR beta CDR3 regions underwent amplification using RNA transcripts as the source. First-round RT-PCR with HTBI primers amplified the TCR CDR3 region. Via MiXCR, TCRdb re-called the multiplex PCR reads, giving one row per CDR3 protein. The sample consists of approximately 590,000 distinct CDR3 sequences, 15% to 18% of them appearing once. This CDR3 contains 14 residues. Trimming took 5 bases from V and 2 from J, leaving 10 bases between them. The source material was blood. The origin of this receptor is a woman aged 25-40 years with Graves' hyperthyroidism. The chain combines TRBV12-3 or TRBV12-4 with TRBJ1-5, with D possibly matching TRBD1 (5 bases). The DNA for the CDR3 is TGTGCCAGCAGTACCGCGGGGGGCAATCAGCCCCAGCATTTT. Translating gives CASSTAGGNQPQHF.